The next 30 T cell receptor beta chains were all read from a single sample in a study of cytomegalovirus exposure and HLA in healthy donors. Primers included in the PCR were 60 Vbeta and 13 Jbeta primers. Assay used: immunoSEQ multiplex PCR; TCRdb lists only in-frame clones, some missing. The profile shows about 250,000 clones, roughly 85% of them singletons. The specimen was PBMCs. These receptors were taken from a girl aged 2-10 years in good health and CMV-seronegative.

The gene calls are TRBV7-9 and TRBJ2-7; the D gene is possibly TRBD1 (6 bases). The length of the CDR3 is 15 residues. Trimming stripped 1 base from V and 4 bases from J, with 14 bases between. CDR1 and CDR2 (germline): SEHNR, FQNEAQ (reference sequence). DNA for the CDR3: TGTGCCAGCAGCTTAGGTCAACAGGGATGGTACGAGCAGTACTTC. Translation: CASSLGQQGWYEQYF.

The chain has TRBV30 and TRBJ1-3, with D perhaps matching TRBD1 (5 bases). The CDR3 totals 13 residues. In germline, CDR1 is GTSNPN, CDR2 SVGIG (reference sequence). V was trimmed by 3 bases and J by 8 bases, leaving 14 bases between them. CDR3 sequence: CAWRYGTGDTIYF. CDR3 coding DNA: TGTGCCTGGAGATACGGTACAGGCGACACCATATATTTT.

The V gene is TRBV27, the J gene TRBJ2-7; no clear D. The CDR3 has 14 residues. With 4 bases removed from V and 7 bases from J, the gap between germline ends came to 17 bases. CDR1 is MNHEY, CDR2 SMNVEV, per germline (reference sequence). The CDR3 region is CASSSILGPWEQYF. In DNA form, the CDR3 reads TGTGCCAGCAGTTCTATCCTAGGCCCCTGGGAGCAGTACTTC.

This clone was seen once. The gene calls are TRBV20-1 and TRBJ2-5, with D perhaps matching TRBD1 (6 bases). Deletions cut 6 bases from V and 12 bases from J, with 14 bases between. Germline values: CDR1 DFQATT, CDR2 SNEGSKA (reference sequence). This CDR3 spans 10 amino acids. DNA of the CDR3: TGCAGTGCCGTGGGGGCCTATAAGTACTTC. As protein: CSAVGAYKYF.

Remarks on this clone: In the same sample, other DNA sequences code for this CDR3. The chain has TRBV27 and TRBJ1-1; TRBD1 matches 7 bases. V shed 5 bases, J shed 3 bases, and the junction held 3 bases outside the gene matches. This CDR3 has 13 amino acids. In germline, CDR1 is MNHEY, CDR2 SMNVEV (reference sequence). CDR3 coding DNA: TGTGCCAGCAGTCGGACAGGCTACACTGAAGCTTTCTTT. This sequence encodes CASSRTGYTEAFF.

The chain uses TRBV29-1 and TRBJ1-2, with 9 bases fitting TRBD1. V dropped 4 bases and J dropped 4; count of bases not matched to a gene: 13. This CDR3 is built from 16 residues. CDR1 and CDR2 from the germline V gene are SQVTM and ANQGSEA. The CDR3 loop reads CSVGLGTGRIGYGYTF. The CDR3 coding sequence is TGCAGCGTTGGTCTCGGGACAGGGCGCATCGGCTATGGCTACACCTTC.

V and J are TRBV10-1 and TRBJ1-1, with TRBD1 matching over 8 bases. Trimming took 7 bases from V and 1 from J; bases not matched to a gene: 11. The germline CDR1 and CDR2 sequences are WNHNN and SYGVQD (reference sequence). This CDR3 spans 16 amino acids. CDR3 nucleotide sequence: TGCGCCAGCAATTCGGACAGGGCGCCTCCGAACACTGAAGCTTTCTTT. It translates to CASNSDRAPPNTEAFF.

A few counts support this clone. The chain is built from TRBV2 and TRBJ1-1; 10 positions agree with TRBD1. The V segment lost 5 bases and the J segment 5 bases; nucleotides outside the gene matches: 5. The CDR3 loop spans 14 amino acids. Germline values: CDR1 SNHLY, CDR2 FYNNEI. CDR3 protein: CASSRQGAGTEAFF. The CDR3 DNA follows: TGTGCCAGCAGTAGACAGGGGGCAGGTACTGAAGCTTTCTTT. The full variable domain, in which reference TRBV2 and TRBJ1-1 provide the parts outside the CDR3, is EPEVTQTPSHQVTQMGQEVILRCVPISNHLYFYWYRQILGQKVEFLVSFYNNEISEKSEIFDDQFSVERPDGSNFTLKIRSTKLEDSAMYFCASSRQGAGTEAFFGQGTRLTVV.

This clone has a single count. The chain's CDR3 is CASSINTGAYGYTF. CDR3 sequence (DNA): TGTGCCAGTAGTATTAATACAGGGGCATATGGCTACACCTTC. J is TRBJ1-2 and V is TRBV19, with 7 bases identical to TRBD1. The CDR3 has 14 amino acids. CDR1 is LNHDA, CDR2 SQIVND, per germline (reference sequence). After removal of 3 bases from V and 5 bases from J, the junction contained 6 bases not matched to a gene.

Points on this clone: This specimen includes other DNA sequences encoding the same CDR3. This chain joins TRBV5-1 and TRBJ1-2; 7 nucleotides align to TRBD1. The germline V gene encodes CDR1 SGHRS and CDR2 YFSETQ. Trimming took 5 bases from V and 3 from J; bases not matched to a gene: 10. CDR3 length equals 15 residues. The CDR3 is CASSLTGRGDYGYTF. Written as DNA, the CDR3 is TGCGCCAGCAGTCTGACGGGCAGGGGGGACTATGGCTACACCTTC.

The genes are TRBV4-1 and TRBJ2-7; unclear D gene. Trimming left V 1 base short and J 2 bases short, with 12 bases between. The CDR3 is made up of 15 amino acids. Germline V lookup: CDR1 MGHRA, CDR2 YSYEKL. CDR3 nucleotide sequence: TGCGCCAGCAGCCAAGGTCTCGTCACTACCTACGAGCAGTACTTC. It is translated as CASSQGLVTTYEQYF.

The chain couples TRBV19 to TRBJ2-4, with D possibly TRBD2 on 7 matching bases. Trimming took off 3 bases at V and 0 bases at J, with 12 bases between the two ends. The germline gives CDR1 LNHDA, CDR2 SQIVND (reference sequence). The CDR3 has 16 amino acids. The CDR3 nucleotides read TGTGCCAGTAGTATCTGGGGAGGGGGAGCCAAAAACATTCAGTACTTC. Its translation: CASSIWGGGAKNIQYF.

The chain links TRBV27 to TRBJ1-6, with D hard to call. The germline CDR1 and CDR2 sequences are MNHEY and SMNVEV (reference sequence). The CDR3 runs 13 residues. The ends were cut back, 2 bases at V and 7 bases at J, with 6 bases in the middle. The CDR3 spells CASSLVRNSPLHF. As DNA, the CDR3 is TGTGCCAGCAGTTTAGTGAGGAATTCACCCCTCCACTTT.

As for this clone: The identical CDR3 is also encoded by other nucleotide sequences in the sample. V gene TRBV7-9 combines with J gene TRBJ1-1, with a possible D match to TRBD1 (5 bases). The CDR3 length is 12 residues. Trimming took off 3 bases at V and 3 bases at J, with 5 bases between the two ends. Germline V CDR1 and CDR2: SEHNR, FQNEAQ (reference sequence). The CDR3 DNA is TGTGCCAGCAGCTTCAGGGACACTGAAGCTTTCTTT. Translated, it gives CASSFRDTEAFF.

The CDR3 loop is CASRRAGGREKLFF. Here the CDR3 DNA reads TGTGCCAGCAGGAGAGCAGGGGGACGCGAAAAACTGTTTTTT. The chain combines TRBV6-5 with TRBJ1-4; TRBD1 matches at 7 bases. There are 14 residues in the CDR3. From germline, CDR1 is MNHEY and CDR2 SVGAGI. V lost 6 bases, J lost 8 bases, and 9 bases stayed unmatched.

The genes are TRBV7-3 and TRBJ1-6, with D possibly being TRBD1 (5 bases). Between the trimmed V and J ends, which lost 5 bases and 7 bases, there was a span of 12 bases. The CDR3 spans 14 residues. CDR1 is SGHTA, CDR2 FQGTGA, per germline. The CDR3 DNA reads as TGTGCCAGCAGCCCGGGAGGGGCCAATTCACCCCTCCACTTT. This sequence encodes CASSPGGANSPLHF.

On this clone: A read error may produce the germline difference seen at one junction end. The chain combines TRBV7-9 with TRBJ1-1; 11 nucleotides agree with TRBD1. The germline V gene encodes CDR1 SEHNR and CDR2 FQNEAQ (reference sequence). The CDR3 covers 15 residues. For the CDR3, the DNA is TGTTCCAGCAGCCCGCAAGGACAGGGGGCAACTGAAGCTTTCTTT. This translates into CSSSPQGQGATEAFF.

The chain recombines TRBV5-1 with TRBJ1-6, with TRBD1 as a possible D gene (6 bases). Germline V gives CDR1 SGHRS, CDR2 YFSETQ. The CDR3 loop spans 16 amino acids. Trimming removed 0 bases at V and 2 bases at J, with 9 bases between. The CDR3 is CASSLDREPYNSPLHF. The CDR3 nucleotides read TGCGCCAGCAGCTTGGACAGGGAACCCTATAATTCACCCCTCCACTTT.

V usage is TRBV5-1 and J usage is TRBJ2-5; 7 nucleotides align to TRBD2. TRBJ2-7 explains the end of the DNA better; the J call may be wrong. This CDR3 is 15 amino acids long. Germline V lookup: CDR1 SGHRS, CDR2 YFSETQ. The chain's CDR3 is CASSSGWEGAYEQYF. DNA for the CDR3: TGCGCCAGCAGCTCGGGCTGGGAGGGAGCCTACGAGCAGTACTTC.

The J gene is TRBJ2-2, the V gene TRBV6-6; the match to TRBD2 covers 9 bases. Unmatched junction bases numbered 7, after V lost 4 bases and J lost 4 bases. The germline CDR1 and CDR2 sequences are MNHNY and SVGAGI (reference sequence). The CDR3 has 16 amino acids. CDR3 amino acids: CASSSSGTSSTGELFF. The DNA for the CDR3 is TGTGCCAGCAGTTCCTCCGGGACTAGCAGCACCGGGGAGCTGTTTTTT.

The chain links TRBV5-1 to TRBJ1-4, with 10 bases matching TRBD1. The length of the CDR3 is 15 residues. The germline V gene encodes CDR1 SGHRS and CDR2 YFSETQ. J lost 5 bases, V lost 4 bases, and 5 bases had no gene match. The DNA for the CDR3 is TGCGCCAGCAGCGGGGGGACAGGGGCAAATGAAAAACTGTTTTTT. Amino acids: CASSGGTGANEKLFF.

The chain links TRBV9 to TRBJ2-3, with TRBD2 matching over 14 bases. V trimming: 4 bases; J trimming: 6 bases; junction bases outside the gene matches: 10. Germline CDR1 and CDR2: SGDLS and YYNGEE. There are 17 residues in the CDR3. CDR3 amino acids: CASSPTGTSGGRDTQYF. For the CDR3, the DNA is TGTGCCAGCAGCCCAACCGGGACTAGCGGGGGTCGTGATACGCAGTATTTT.

The V and J genes are TRBV7-9 and TRBJ1-2; TRBD1 is a possible D gene (5 bases). Germline assignment: CDR1 SEHNR and CDR2 FQNEAQ (reference sequence). The CDR3 sequence is 13 residues long. V dropped 5 bases and J dropped 3 bases, with 10 bases sitting between them. Written as DNA, the CDR3 is TGTGCCAGCAGCCCAAGGACATACTATGGCTACACCTTC. This encodes CASSPRTYYGYTF. Drawing the rest from reference TRBV7-9 and TRBJ1-2, the complete variable domain is DTGVSQNPRHKITKRGQNVTFRCDPISEHNRLYWYRQTLGQGPEFLTYFQNEAQLEKSRLLSDRFSAERPKGSFSTLEIQRTEQGDSAMYLCASSPRTYYGYTFGSGTRLTVV.

This clone was seen only a few times. The chain carries TRBV6-6 and TRBJ2-5; possibly TRBD1 for D (5 bases). Looked up from germline, CDR1 is MNHNY and CDR2 is SVGAGI (reference sequence). Trimming stripped 2 bases from V and 5 bases from J, with 9 bases between. The CDR3 is made up of 13 amino acids. In DNA, the CDR3 is TGTGCCAGCAGTTACAAGGGGCGGGAGACCCAGTACTTC. It specifies CASSYKGRETQYF.

The V and J genes are TRBV5-1 and TRBJ2-5; 9 bases align to TRBD2. This CDR3 region has 16 residues. V lost 0 bases and J lost 0; bases outside the gene matches: 3. Per germline, CDR1 SGHRS and CDR2 YFSETQ. The CDR3 protein is CASSLETSGYQETQYF. The CDR3 DNA sequence: TGCGCCAGCAGCTTGGAGACTAGCGGATACCAAGAGACCCAGTACTTC. Full variable domain (missing parts from reference TRBV5-1 and TRBJ2-5): KAGVTQTPRYLIKTRGQQVTLSCSPISGHRSVSWYQQTPGQGLQFLFEYFSETQRNKGNFPGRFSGRQFSNSRSEMNVSTLELGDSALYLCASSLETSGYQETQYFGPGTRLLVL.

This clone was seen more than once but under ten times. One end of the junction is discordant with germline, which a read error may explain. The chain joins TRBV15 to TRBJ2-3, with TRBD1 as a possible D gene (5 bases). The V gene's germline CDR1 is LNHNV and CDR2 YYDKDF (reference sequence). The CDR3 covers 14 residues. CDR3 DNA: TGTGCCACCCGCAGGGCTTTGGGCACAGATACGCAGTATTTT. Translating it yields CATRRALGTDTQYF.

The genes are TRBV30 and TRBJ2-7, with D uncertain. From germline, CDR1 is GTSNPN and CDR2 SVGIG (reference sequence). Trimming shortened V by 2 bases and J by 3 bases, and 8 bases separated the two germline ends. This CDR3 spans 12 amino acids. CDR3 sequence reads: CAWSSGYYEQYF. The CDR3 DNA is TGTGCCTGGAGTTCAGGCTACTACGAGCAGTACTTC. The full variable domain, in which reference TRBV30 and TRBJ2-7 provide the parts outside the CDR3, is SQTIHQWPATLVQPVGSPLSLECTVEGTSNPNLYWYRQAAGRGLQLLFYSVGIGQISSEVPQNLSASRPQDRQFILSSKKLLLSDSGFYLCAWSSGYYEQYFGPGTRLTVT.

This clone occurred once. This sequence joins TRBV5-1 and TRBJ1-6; 8 bases fit TRBD1. Trimming cost V 3 bases and J 8 bases; bases outside gene matches: 4. CDR3 length equals 14 residues. Germline CDR1 reads SGHRS; CDR2 reads YFSETQ. CDR3 sequence reads: CASSSTGEYSPLHF. The CDR3 nucleotides are TGCGCCAGCAGCTCGACAGGGGAGTATTCACCCCTCCACTTT.

V gene TRBV5-1 combines with J gene TRBJ2-7; D is possibly TRBD2 (6 bases). The germline V gene encodes CDR1 SGHRS and CDR2 YFSETQ. Deletions cut 4 bases from V and 2 bases from J, with 19 bases between. This CDR3 has 16 amino acids. The CDR3 reads CASSPRGTSNPYEQYF. CDR3 sequence (DNA): TGCGCCAGCAGCCCGCGGGGTACTAGTAACCCCTACGAGCAGTACTTC. The full variable domain, its missing parts supplied by reference TRBV5-1 and TRBJ2-7, is KAGVTQTPRYLIKTRGQQVTLSCSPISGHRSVSWYQQTPGQGLQFLFEYFSETQRNKGNFPGRFSGRQFSNSRSEMNVSTLELGDSALYLCASSPRGTSNPYEQYFGPGTRLTVT.

The chain is built from TRBV27 and TRBJ2-5; D is uncertain. Germline V gene data show CDR1 as MNHEY and CDR2 as SMNVEV (reference sequence). V lost 5 bases to trimming and J lost 5 bases, with 15 bases between them. The CDR3 consists of 14 residues. The CDR3: CASSAPELRETQYF. The CDR3 bases are TGTGCCAGCAGTGCCCCCGAGCTACGGGAGACCCAGTACTTC.